A single sample gave rise to the 30 T cell receptor beta chains below, sequenced in a study of Tregs in tolerant kidney transplant recipients. Only in-frame clones appear in the TCRdb table, and some are missing; sequencing was by immunoSEQ multiplex PCR. The table lists 68,000 or so clones, 84% of them singletons. Specimen: CD4+ T cells from blood. The receptors stem from a human donor in good health.

The CDR3 is CASSLRGANVLTF. The CDR3 DNA reads as TGTGCCAGCAGTCTGCGTGGGGCCAACGTCCTGACTTTC. The chain uses TRBV27 and TRBJ2-6; unclear D gene. V was shortened by 5 bases and J by 3 bases, with 5 bases between the two germline ends. CDR1 is MNHEY, CDR2 SMNVEV, per germline (reference sequence). This CDR3 region has 13 residues.

The V call is TRBV15, the J call TRBJ2-2, with 7 bases fitting TRBD1. The CDR3 has 16 amino acids. The germline V gene encodes CDR1 LNHNV and CDR2 YYDKDF (reference sequence). V shed 0 bases, J shed 7 bases, and the junction held 8 bases outside the gene matches. CDR3: CATSRDLGQEGGELFF. CDR3 coding DNA: TGTGCCACCAGCAGAGATCTCGGACAGGAAGGCGGGGAGCTGTTTTTT.

The chain uses TRBV18 and TRBJ1-3; D ambiguous. The germline V gene encodes CDR1 KGHSH and CDR2 LQKENI. Trimming left V 1 base short and J 4 bases short, with 8 bases between. The CDR3 contains 14 residues. The CDR3 sequence is CASSPQPAGNTIYF. For the CDR3, the DNA is TGTGCCAGCTCACCACAACCCGCAGGAAACACCATATATTTT. Supplemented by reference TRBV18 and TRBJ1-3, the full variable domain reads NAGVMQNPRHLVRRRGQEARLRCSPMKGHSHVYWYRQLPEEGLKFMVYLQKENIIDESGMPKERFSAEFPKEGPSILRIQQVVRGDSAAYFCASSPQPAGNTIYFGEGSWLTVV.

The chain has TRBV11-2 and TRBJ2-3, with 10 bases aligning to TRBD1. The CDR3 spans 15 residues. Trimming took 4 bases from V and 3 from J; bases not matched to a gene: 4. CDR1 is SGHAT and CDR2 is FQNNGV in the germline V gene. DNA of the CDR3: TGTGCCAGCAGCTCCCCGGGACAGGGGACAGATACGCAGTATTTT. Translating it yields CASSSPGQGTDTQYF.

About this clone: At one end, the junction sequence differs from germline, possibly due to a read error. The rearrangement joins TRBV5-4 to TRBJ1-2; no clear D. From germline, CDR1 is SGHNT and CDR2 YYREEE (reference sequence). The CDR3 spans 12 residues. CDR3 amino acids: CASSSPDRELYF. CDR3 nucleotide sequence: TGTGCCAGCAGCTCACCGGACCGAGAACTCTACTTC.

The chain is built from TRBV6-5 and TRBJ2-1, with unresolved D. This CDR3 contains 14 residues. V lost 0 bases and J 6 bases, leaving 9 bases between the germline ends. In germline, CDR1 is MNHEY, CDR2 SVGAGI. CDR3 in amino acids: CASSYSDGGNEQFF. CDR3 nucleotide sequence: TGTGCCAGCAGTTACTCCGATGGCGGCAATGAGCAGTTCTTC.

The chain carries TRBV5-1 and TRBJ1-6, with a weak D call TRBD1 (5 bases). This CDR3 has 15 residues. The V end lost 4 bases, the J end lost 10 bases, and 18 bases lay between the germline ends. Germline CDR1 SGHRS, CDR2 YFSETQ. The CDR3 DNA reads as TGCGCCAGCAGCCCTGGCGGGGTACAGGAGTCACCCCTCCACTTT. Protein sequence: CASSPGGVQESPLHF.

This clone was counted only a few times. The V gene is TRBV6-1, the J gene TRBJ2-1; D unresolved. Deletions cut 6 bases from V and 10 bases from J, with 19 bases between. This CDR3 comprises 14 residues. Per the germline V gene, CDR1 is MNHNS and CDR2 is SASEGT. The CDR3 nucleotides are TGTGCCAGCAGGGACGTATCGAAATCCAGGGAGCAGTTCTTC. Protein product: CASRDVSKSREQFF.

The CDR3: CASSEQGAPYGYTF. DNA for the CDR3: TGTGCCAGCAGTGAACAAGGGGCACCCTATGGCTACACCTTC. This chain uses TRBV2 with TRBJ1-2; perhaps TRBD1 as D (5 bases). This CDR3 contains 14 residues. V was clipped by 2 bases and J by 4 bases, with 11 bases between them. The germline V gene encodes CDR1 SNHLY and CDR2 FYNNEI.

V gene TRBV27 combines with J gene TRBJ2-7; D unclear. V lost 5 bases, J lost 5 bases, and 10 bases lay in between. This CDR3 contains 12 residues. Per germline, CDR1 MNHEY and CDR2 SMNVEV (reference sequence). This CDR3 reads CASSPQRNEQYF. The CDR3 DNA follows: TGTGCCAGCAGTCCCCAGCGTAACGAGCAGTACTTC.

This rearrangement joins TRBV7-2 to TRBJ1-2, with 8 bases matching TRBD1. The CDR3 covers 15 residues. With 1 base clipped from V and 7 bases from J, the junction kept 8 bases outside the gene matches. CDR1 is SGHTA, CDR2 FQGNSA, per germline. The CDR3 region is CASSLGGQVMAGYTF. CDR3 nucleotide sequence: TGTGCCAGCAGCTTAGGGGGACAGGTTATGGCTGGCTACACCTTC.

The V and J genes are TRBV10-3 and TRBJ2-7, with a weak D call TRBD2 (6 bases). CDR1 is ENHRY, CDR2 SYGVKD, per germline. V lost 0 bases to trimming and J lost 4 bases, with 16 bases between them. This CDR3 has 16 residues. The CDR3 DNA reads TGTGCCATCAGTGAGTCGACGCGTCCAGCGGGTTACGAGCAGTACTTC. Translation: CAISESTRPAGYEQYF.

This chain joins TRBV9 and TRBJ2-2, with 8 bases aligning to TRBD1. J lost 10 bases, V lost 3 bases, and 5 bases had no gene match. Germline V gene lookup returns CDR1 SGDLS and CDR2 YYNGEE. This CDR3 is built from 13 residues. The CDR3 nucleotides read TGTGCCAGCAGCGGACAGGGGTCTGAGGAGCTGTTTTTT. It translates to CASSGQGSEELFF.

V gene TRBV29-1 combines with J gene TRBJ1-2, with D tentatively TRBD1 (6 bases). CDR3 length: 14 residues. Trimming stripped 6 bases from V and 1 base from J, with 15 bases between. CDR1 and CDR2 from the germline V gene are SQVTM and ANQGSEA. CDR3 nucleotides: TGCAGCGTCGTGGGGGGGCACGATAACTATGGCTACACCTTC. Protein product: CSVVGGHDNYGYTF.

The rearrangement uses TRBV6-1 and TRBJ2-5; D is tentatively TRBD1 or TRBD2 (5 bases each). Trimming left V 1 base short and J 5 bases short, with 11 bases between. Germline V gene sequence: CDR1 MNHNS, CDR2 SASEGT. There are 14 residues in the CDR3. CDR3 in DNA: TGTGCCAGCAGTGAAGGGGGGTGGGATGAGACCCAGTACTTC. Translation gives CASSEGGWDETQYF.

Remarks on this clone: The sample carries other DNA sequences with the same CDR3. The chain carries TRBV7-6 and TRBJ2-5; 7 nucleotides match TRBD2. The V segment lost 1 base and the J segment 5 bases; nucleotides outside the gene matches: 7. The CDR3 sequence is 15 residues long. Germline V gene data show CDR1 as SGHVS and CDR2 as FNYEAQ. CDR3 coding DNA: TGTGCCAGCAGCTTAGGGGGAGGGCTCGGGGAGACCCAGTACTTC. Translating gives CASSLGGGLGETQYF.

This clone was recorded a few times. The V call is TRBV7-2, the J call TRBJ2-5; D is ambiguous. The germline V and J ends were trimmed by 1 base and 2 bases, with 8 bases remaining between them. CDR1 is SGHTA, CDR2 FQGNSA, per germline. This CDR3 spans 14 amino acids. CDR3 nucleotide sequence: TGTGCCAGCAGCTTAGGGTGGCAGCAAGAGACCCAGTACTTC. It codes for CASSLGWQQETQYF. The entire variable domain, with the rest obtained from reference TRBV7-2 and TRBJ2-5, is as follows: GAGVSQSPSNKVTEKGKDVELRCDPISGHTALYWYRQSLGQGLEFLIYFQGNSAPDKSGLPSDRFSAERTGGSVSTLTIQRTQQEDSAVYLCASSLGWQQETQYFGPGTRLLVL.

The chain joins TRBV30 to TRBJ1-5; TRBD1 is a possible D gene (6 bases). The CDR3 contains 13 residues. Trimming took off 3 bases at V and 7 bases at J, with 13 bases between the two ends. Germline V gene sequence: CDR1 GTSNPN, CDR2 SVGIG (reference sequence). CDR3 sequence: CAWSPGASQPQHF. The DNA of the CDR3 is TGTGCCTGGAGCCCGGGGGCTTCCCAGCCCCAGCATTTT.

J is TRBJ2-3 and V is TRBV2, with no clear D. This CDR3 is built from 17 residues. Per the germline V gene, CDR1 is SNHLY and CDR2 is FYNNEI. V lost 3 bases to trimming and J lost 4 bases, with 20 bases between them. Written as DNA, the CDR3 is TGTGCCAGCAGTGACCCCCCCCGGCAGTACCTTCCAGATACGCAGTATTTT. Protein sequence: CASSDPPRQYLPDTQYF.

In this sample, this clone turned up many times. This sequence joins TRBV5-4 and TRBJ2-1; D uncertain. The CDR3 covers 12 residues. Germline V gives CDR1 SGHNT, CDR2 YYREEE (reference sequence). V was pared by 4 bases and J by 10 bases, with 12 bases between. In nucleotides, the CDR3 is TGTGCCAGCAGCCCCGACTGGAGCGAGCAGTTCTTC. Translated: CASSPDWSEQFF. Variable domain in full (rest from reference TRBV5-4 and TRBJ2-1): ETGVTQSPTHLIKTRGQQVTLRCSSQSGHNTVSWYQQALGQGPQFIFQYYREEENGRGNFPPRFSGLQFPNYSSELNVNALELDDSALYLCASSPDWSEQFFGPGTRLTVL.

A single count supports this clone. V is TRBV7-6 and J is TRBJ2-2; D ambiguous. V was pared by 1 base and J by 2 bases, with 2 bases between. CDR1 is SGHVS and CDR2 is FNYEAQ in the germline V gene. This CDR3 has 13 residues. The CDR3 DNA reads as TGTGCCAGCAGCTTAGACAACACCGGGGAGCTGTTTTTT. Translating it yields CASSLDNTGELFF.

This chain joins TRBV5-1 and TRBJ2-3; 8 bases map to TRBD1. Looked up from germline, CDR1 is SGHRS and CDR2 is YFSETQ. V trimming: 3 bases; J trimming: 2 bases; junction bases outside the gene matches: 11. The CDR3 is 17 amino acids. The CDR3 coding sequence is TGCGCCAGCAGCTGGAGGGGACAGGATAGCCTCACAGATACGCAGTATTTT. This codes for CASSWRGQDSLTDTQYF.

This chain uses TRBV7-2 with TRBJ2-5; TRBD2 aligns across 13 bases. Germline V lookup: CDR1 SGHTA, CDR2 FQGNSA. The CDR3 totals 19 residues. Trimming took 5 bases from V and 2 from J; bases not matched to a gene: 14. CDR3 bases: TGTGCCAGCAGCCCACCGGGACTAGCGGGGCGGGGGTGGCAAGAGACCCAGTACTTC. It specifies CASSPPGLAGRGWQETQYF.

The sample holds one count of this clone. The chain uses TRBV6-1 and TRBJ1-6, with 7 bases aligning to TRBD1. V gave up 8 bases and J gave up 7 bases; unmatched junction bases: 5. The CDR3 sequence is 13 residues long. Germline V lookup: CDR1 MNHNS, CDR2 SASEGT. Here the CDR3 reads CASGRDRNSPLHF. In nucleotides, the CDR3 is TGTGCCAGCGGCCGGGACAGAAATTCACCCCTCCACTTT.

The CDR3 nucleotides read TGTGCCTGGAGTGGAAGCAATCAGCCCCAGCATTTT. Amino acids: CAWSGSNQPQHF. The V call is TRBV30, the J call TRBJ1-5, with D unresolved. The germline CDR1 and CDR2 sequences are GTSNPN and SVGIG (reference sequence). V was trimmed by 1 base and J by 1 base, leaving 2 bases between them. This CDR3 comprises 12 residues.

This chain joins TRBV11-2 and TRBJ2-7, with D possibly matching TRBD1 (6 bases). The CDR3 loop spans 15 amino acids. Trimming took off 5 bases at V and 3 bases at J, with 17 bases between the two ends. Germline values: CDR1 SGHAT, CDR2 FQNNGV. This CDR3 is CASSRRAGAVYEQYF. DNA for the CDR3: TGTGCCAGCAGCCGAAGGGCAGGGGCAGTCTACGAGCAGTACTTC.

This chain links TRBV6-4 with TRBJ1-2; possible D gene TRBD1, 5 bases. Germline V gene sequence: CDR1 MRHNA, CDR2 SNTAGT. CDR3 size: 12 residues. The V end lost 11 bases, the J end lost 8 bases, and 18 bases lay between the germline ends. In nucleotides, the CDR3 is TGTGCCTCCTATTCCGTCAGGGACGGCTACACCTTC. This gives the protein CASYSVRDGYTF.

This chain uses TRBV21-1 with TRBJ2-5; the DNA was not compared with TRBD2, the D call given in the table. TRBV21-1 is a pseudogene locus. The CDR3 consists of 17 residues. Written as DNA, the CDR3 is TGTGCCAGCCCCCGCGGGCCGGGAGGGCCGGGACAAGAGACCCAGTACTTC. This gives the protein CASPRGPGGPGQETQYF.

The genes are TRBV4-1 and TRBJ1-2, with D possibly TRBD1 on 6 matching bases. V was pared by 2 bases and J by 6 bases, with 10 bases between. Germline V CDR1 and CDR2: MGHRA, YSYEKL. The CDR3 spans 13 residues. The chain's CDR3 is CASSQHRVNGYTF. CDR3 coding DNA: TGCGCCAGCAGCCAACACAGGGTGAATGGCTACACCTTC.

The V and J genes are TRBV27 and TRBJ2-3; D remains ambiguous. CDR1 MNHEY and CDR2 SMNVEV come from the germline V gene (reference sequence). V lost 8 bases and J 4 bases, leaving 19 bases between the germline ends. This CDR3 spans 15 amino acids. DNA of the CDR3: TGTGCCAGCCAGATAGAGTGGGCAAGGGCAGATACGCAGTATTTT. Translating gives CASQIEWARADTQYF.